This entry concerns a single TCR beta chain. Its antigen is still unknown. The data are from a study of persistence of HIV-infected CD4 T cells. Across the whole study: Blood samples, up to about 200 mL, came from multiple time points, except a couple of leukapheresis donors sampled once.

Stimulation used approximately 9.5 ug/mL lysate from CMV-infected fibroblasts. CD40L/CD69 double-negative CD45RO-high memory CD4+ T cells were collected. This was the immunoSEQ version 4 assay in survey mode. Assay used: immunoSEQ multiplex PCR; TCRdb lists only in-frame clones, some missing. The sample has some 48,000 clones; over 70% are singletons. The V and J ends lost 2 bases and 2 bases respectively, with 9 bases between them. The CDR3 covers 13 residues. Germline CDR1 is GTSNPN and CDR2 is SVGIG (reference sequence). This specimen consisted of CD4+ T cells sorted from PBMCs after roughly 18-hour stimulation, obtained from a patient who received antiretroviral therapy. J is TRBJ1-1 and V is TRBV30, with D uncertain. This clonotype was sampled from an adult man with HIV who was CMV-seropositive. Here the CDR3 reads CAWSRLRNTEAFF. Written as DNA, the CDR3 is TGTGCCTGGAGTCGGCTTAGAAACACTGAAGCTTTCTTT.